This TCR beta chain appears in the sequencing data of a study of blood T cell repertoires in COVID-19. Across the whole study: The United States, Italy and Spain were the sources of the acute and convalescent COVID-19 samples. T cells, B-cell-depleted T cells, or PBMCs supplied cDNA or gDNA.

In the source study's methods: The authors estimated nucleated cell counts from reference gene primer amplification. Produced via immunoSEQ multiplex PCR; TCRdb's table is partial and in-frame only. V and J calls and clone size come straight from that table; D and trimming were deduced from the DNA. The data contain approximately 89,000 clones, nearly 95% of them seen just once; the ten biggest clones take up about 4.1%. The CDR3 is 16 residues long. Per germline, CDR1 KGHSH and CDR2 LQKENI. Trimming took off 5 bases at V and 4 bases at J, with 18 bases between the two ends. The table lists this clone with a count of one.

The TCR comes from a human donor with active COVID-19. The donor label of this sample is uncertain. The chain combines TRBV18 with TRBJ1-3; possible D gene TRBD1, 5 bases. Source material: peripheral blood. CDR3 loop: CASSANLMTEGNTIYF. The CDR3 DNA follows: TGTGCCAGCTCAGCAAACCTAATGACAGAGGGAAACACCATATATTTT. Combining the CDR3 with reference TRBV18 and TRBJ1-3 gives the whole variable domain NAGVMQNPRHLVRRRGQEARLRCSPMKGHSHVYWYRQLPEEGLKFMVYLQKENIIDESGMPKERFSAEFPKEGPSILRIQQVVRGDSAAYFCASSANLMTEGNTIYFGEGSWLTVV.